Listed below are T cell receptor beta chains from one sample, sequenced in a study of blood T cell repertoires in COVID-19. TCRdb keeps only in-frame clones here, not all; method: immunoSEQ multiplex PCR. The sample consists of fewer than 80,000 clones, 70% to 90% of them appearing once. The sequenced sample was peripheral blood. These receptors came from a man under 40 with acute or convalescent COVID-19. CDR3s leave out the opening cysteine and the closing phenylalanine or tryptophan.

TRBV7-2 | ASSRNQGGEQF
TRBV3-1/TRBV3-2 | ASSRRTGDEKLF
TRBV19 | ASSIKGPVNTEAF
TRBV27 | ASSLSPYRGSGSRAYEQY
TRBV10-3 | AISEWDRAQGIQY
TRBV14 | ASAVVFPGEQY
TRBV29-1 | SVPGPRIMNTEAF
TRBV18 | ASSKDRGTTEAF
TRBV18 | ASSPPAGNTIY
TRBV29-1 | SVSSGGETQY
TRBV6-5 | ASTAQGLGYT